This T cell receptor (beta chain) stems from a study of spatial heterogeneity in lung cancer. General study points: How many expanded intratumoral alpha and beta TCRs were present tracked the tumor mutation count, which was a count of nonsynonymous mutations.

Regarding time point: sample taken at primary tumor resection. TCRdb recomputed calls from the 5' RACE reads with MiXCR, one row per CDR3 protein. The table includes about 6,800 distinct CDR3 sequences, 11% to 15% detected once. This clonotype has at least ten counts. Its matching antigen is unknown. This beta chain appears as a stray read in a library generated for alpha chains; its size is not informative. J lost 0 bases, V lost 6 bases, and 7 bases had no gene match. The CDR3 is made up of 15 amino acids. This clonotype originated in a female donor with early-stage non-small cell lung cancer. The chain carries TRBV12-3 or TRBV12-4 and TRBJ2-7; 8 bases map to TRBD2. Sequenced here: lung tumor tissue, sampled at surgery. The DNA of the CDR3 is TGTGCCAGCAGCGGGGGGGCAGGGCTCTCCTACGAGCAGTACTTC. It translates to CASSGGAGLSYEQYF.